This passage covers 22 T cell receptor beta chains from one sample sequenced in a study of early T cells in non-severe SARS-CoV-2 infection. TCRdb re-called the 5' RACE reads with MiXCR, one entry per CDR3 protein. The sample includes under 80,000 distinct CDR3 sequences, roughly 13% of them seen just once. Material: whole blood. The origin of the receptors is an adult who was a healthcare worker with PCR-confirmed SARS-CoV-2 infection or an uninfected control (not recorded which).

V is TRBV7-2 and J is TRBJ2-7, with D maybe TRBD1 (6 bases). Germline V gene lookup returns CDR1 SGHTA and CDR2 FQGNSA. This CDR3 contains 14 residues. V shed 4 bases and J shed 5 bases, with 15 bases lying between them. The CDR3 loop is CASSSQGLGDEQYF. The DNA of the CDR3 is TGTGCCAGCAGCTCACAGGGCCTGGGGGACGAGCAGTACTTC.

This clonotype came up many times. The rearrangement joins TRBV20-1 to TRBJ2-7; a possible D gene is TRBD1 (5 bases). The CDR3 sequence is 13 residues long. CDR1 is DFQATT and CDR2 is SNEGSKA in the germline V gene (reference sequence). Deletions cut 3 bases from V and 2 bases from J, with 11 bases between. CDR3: CSASRLTAYEQYF. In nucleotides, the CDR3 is TGCAGTGCTAGCCGGTTGACAGCCTACGAGCAGTACTTC.

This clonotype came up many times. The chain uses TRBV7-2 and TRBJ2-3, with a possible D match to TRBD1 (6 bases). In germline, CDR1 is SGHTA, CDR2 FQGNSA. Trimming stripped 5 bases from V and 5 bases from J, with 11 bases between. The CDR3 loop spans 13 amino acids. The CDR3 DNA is TGTGCCAGCAGCAGGGGGTTTGGAGATACGCAGTATTTT. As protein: CASSRGFGDTQYF.

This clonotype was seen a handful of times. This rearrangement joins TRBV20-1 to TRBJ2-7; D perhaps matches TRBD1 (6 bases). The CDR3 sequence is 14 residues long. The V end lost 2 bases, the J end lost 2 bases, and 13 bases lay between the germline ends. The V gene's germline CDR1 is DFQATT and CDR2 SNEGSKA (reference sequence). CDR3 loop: CSARYPGAPYEQYF. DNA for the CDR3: TGCAGTGCTAGATACCCAGGGGCTCCCTACGAGCAGTACTTC.

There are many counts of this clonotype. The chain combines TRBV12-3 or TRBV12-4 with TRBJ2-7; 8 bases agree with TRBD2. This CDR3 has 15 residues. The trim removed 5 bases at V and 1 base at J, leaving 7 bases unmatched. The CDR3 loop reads CASSGLAGPSYEQYF. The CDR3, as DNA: TGTGCCAGCAGTGGGTTAGCGGGACCGTCCTACGAGCAGTACTTC.

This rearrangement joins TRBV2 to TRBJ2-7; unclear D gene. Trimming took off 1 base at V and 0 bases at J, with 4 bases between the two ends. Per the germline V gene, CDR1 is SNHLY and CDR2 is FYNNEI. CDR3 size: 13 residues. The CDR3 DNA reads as TGTGCCAGCAGTGAAGGGGACTCCTACGAGCAGTACTTC. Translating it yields CASSEGDSYEQYF.

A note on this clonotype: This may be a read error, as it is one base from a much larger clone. CDR3 residues: CVSSSRAPKAGELFF. DNA of the CDR3: TGTGTCAGCAGCTCACGAGCACCTAAGGCCGGGGAGCTGTTTTTT. This chain links TRBV7-6 with TRBJ2-2; D is undetermined. CDR1 and CDR2 from the germline V gene are SGHVS and FNYEAQ. CDR3 length equals 15 residues.

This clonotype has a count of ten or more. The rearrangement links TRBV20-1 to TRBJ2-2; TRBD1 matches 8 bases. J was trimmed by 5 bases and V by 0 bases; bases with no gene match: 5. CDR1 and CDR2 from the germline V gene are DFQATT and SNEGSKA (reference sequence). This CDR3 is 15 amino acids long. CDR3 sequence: CSAREPRQGTGELFF. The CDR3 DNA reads TGCAGTGCTAGAGAACCCCGACAGGGGACCGGGGAGCTGTTTTTT.

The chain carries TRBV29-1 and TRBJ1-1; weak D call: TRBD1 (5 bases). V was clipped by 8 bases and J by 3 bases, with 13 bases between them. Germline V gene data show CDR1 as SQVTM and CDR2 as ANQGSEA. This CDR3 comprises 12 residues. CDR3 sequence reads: CSSGGVDTEAFF. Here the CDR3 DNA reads TGCAGCTCTGGGGGTGTGGACACTGAAGCTTTCTTT.

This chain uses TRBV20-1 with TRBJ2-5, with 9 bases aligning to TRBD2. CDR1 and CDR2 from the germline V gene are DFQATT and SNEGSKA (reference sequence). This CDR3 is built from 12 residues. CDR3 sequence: CKASGVQETQYF. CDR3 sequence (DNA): TGCAAAGCTAGCGGGGTTCAAGAGACCCAGTACTTC.

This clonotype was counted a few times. CDR3 region: CASSPGLAGVDTQYF. As DNA, the CDR3 is TGTGCCAGCTCACCCGGACTAGCGGGGGTTGATACGCAGTATTTT. J is TRBJ2-3 and V is TRBV18, with 13 bases matching TRBD2. The CDR3 runs 15 residues. V lost 3 bases to trimming and J lost 6 bases; unmatched junction nucleotides: 3. Per germline, CDR1 KGHSH and CDR2 LQKENI.

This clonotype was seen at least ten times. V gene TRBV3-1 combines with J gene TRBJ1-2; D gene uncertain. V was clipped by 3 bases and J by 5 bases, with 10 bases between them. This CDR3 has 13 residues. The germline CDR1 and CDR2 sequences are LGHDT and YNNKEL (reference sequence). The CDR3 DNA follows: TGTGCCAGCAGCCAGGCCGACGATTATGGCTACACCTTC. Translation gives CASSQADDYGYTF.

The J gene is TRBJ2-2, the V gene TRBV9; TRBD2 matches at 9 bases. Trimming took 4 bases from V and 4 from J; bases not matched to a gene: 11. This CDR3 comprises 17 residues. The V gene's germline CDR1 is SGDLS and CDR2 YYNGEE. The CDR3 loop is CASSPGGRGRFTGELFF. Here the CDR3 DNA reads TGTGCCAGCAGCCCTGGCGGGAGGGGCCGTTTCACCGGGGAGCTGTTTTTT. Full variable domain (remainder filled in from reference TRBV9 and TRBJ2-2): DSGVTQTPKHLITATGQRVTLRCSPRSGDLSVYWYQQSLDQGLQFLIQYYNGEERAKGNILERFSAQQFPDLHSELNLSSLELGDSALYFCASSPGGRGRFTGELFFGEGSRLTVL.

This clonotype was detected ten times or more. This CDR3 reads CASSPAAGVKETQYF. CDR3 nucleotide sequence: TGTGCCAGCAGTCCAGCGGCGGGGGTGAAAGAGACCCAGTACTTC. V gene TRBV12-3 or TRBV12-4 combines with J gene TRBJ2-5; 7 bases are shared with TRBD2. After removal of 5 bases from V and 3 bases from J, the junction contained 9 bases not matched to a gene. The CDR3 is made up of 15 amino acids.

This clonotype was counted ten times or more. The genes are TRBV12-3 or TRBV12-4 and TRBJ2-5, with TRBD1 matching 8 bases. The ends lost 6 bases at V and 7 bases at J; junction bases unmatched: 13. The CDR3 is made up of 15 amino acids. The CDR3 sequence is CASRYTGTGTGTQYF. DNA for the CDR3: TGTGCCAGCAGGTATACCGGGACAGGCACCGGGACCCAGTACTTC.

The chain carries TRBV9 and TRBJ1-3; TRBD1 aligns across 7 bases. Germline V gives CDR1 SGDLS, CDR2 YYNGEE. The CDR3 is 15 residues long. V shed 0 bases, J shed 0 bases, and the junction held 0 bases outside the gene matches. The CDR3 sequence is CASSVGDSSGNTIYF. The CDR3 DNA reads TGTGCCAGCAGCGTAGGGGACAGCTCTGGAAACACCATATATTTT.

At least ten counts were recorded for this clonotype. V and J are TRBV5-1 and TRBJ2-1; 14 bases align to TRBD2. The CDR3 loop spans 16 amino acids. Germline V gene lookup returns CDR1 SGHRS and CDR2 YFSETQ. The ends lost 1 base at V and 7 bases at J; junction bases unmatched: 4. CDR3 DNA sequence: TGCGCCAGCAGCTTGCGGGGACTAGCGGGGGATAATGAGCAGTTCTTC. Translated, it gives CASSLRGLAGDNEQFF.

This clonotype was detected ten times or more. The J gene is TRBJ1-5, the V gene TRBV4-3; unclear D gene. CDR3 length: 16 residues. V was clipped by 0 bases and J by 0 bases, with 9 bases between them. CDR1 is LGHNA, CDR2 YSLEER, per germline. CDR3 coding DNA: TGCGCCAGCAGCCAAGATGTACGGGATAGCAATCAGCCCCAGCATTTT. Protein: CASSQDVRDSNQPQHF.

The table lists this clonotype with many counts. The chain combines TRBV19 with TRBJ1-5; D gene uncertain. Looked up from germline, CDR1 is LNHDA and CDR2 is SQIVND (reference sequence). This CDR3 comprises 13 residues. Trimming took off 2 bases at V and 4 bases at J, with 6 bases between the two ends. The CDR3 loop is CASSIRDNQPQHF. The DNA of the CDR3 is TGTGCCAGTAGTATACGGGATAATCAGCCCCAGCATTTT.

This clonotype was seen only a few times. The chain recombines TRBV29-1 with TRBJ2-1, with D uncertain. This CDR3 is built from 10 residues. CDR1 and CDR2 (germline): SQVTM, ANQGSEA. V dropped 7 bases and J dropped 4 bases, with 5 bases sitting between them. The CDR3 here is CSAKYNEQFF. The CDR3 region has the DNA TGCAGCGCGAAGTACAATGAGCAGTTCTTC.

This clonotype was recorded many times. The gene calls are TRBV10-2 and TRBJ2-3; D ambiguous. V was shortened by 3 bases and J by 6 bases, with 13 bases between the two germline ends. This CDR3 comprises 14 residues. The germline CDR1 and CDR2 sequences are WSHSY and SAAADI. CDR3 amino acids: CASSERAREDTQYF. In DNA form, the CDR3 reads TGCGCCAGCAGTGAAAGGGCCCGCGAGGATACGCAGTATTTT.

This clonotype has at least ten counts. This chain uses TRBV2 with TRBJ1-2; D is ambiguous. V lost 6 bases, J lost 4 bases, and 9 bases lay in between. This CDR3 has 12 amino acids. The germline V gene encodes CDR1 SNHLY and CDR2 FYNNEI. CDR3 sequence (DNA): TGTGCCAGCAGGCAACTAGGCTATGGCTACACCTTC. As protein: CASRQLGYGYTF. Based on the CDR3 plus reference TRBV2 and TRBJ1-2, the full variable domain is EPEVTQTPSHQVTQMGQEVILRCVPISNHLYFYWYRQILGQKVEFLVSFYNNEISEKSEIFDDQFSVERPDGSNFTLKIRSTKLEDSAMYFCASRQLGYGYTFGSGTRLTVV.